A selection of T cell receptor beta chains follows, all from one sample in a study of T cell repertoires in cytomegalovirus infection. TCRdb processed the reads anew with MiXCR; each CDR3 protein has one entry. This table has about 180,000 distinct CDR3 sequences, about a sixth appearing once. The source material was CD8+ T cells from PBMCs. Every receptor here comes from a human donor in good health (CMV status not recorded). Some clones in this sample may be carry-over from other donors' samples. Both conserved end residues are part of each CDR3. The order of the fields is J gene, clone size, V gene, D gene, CDR3 protein, CDR3 DNA. D genes are given only for firm matches. Only part of the rows carry a size: once, few, many, or a class if the clone is expanded.

TRBJ1-1,.,TRBV15,.,CATSRDRSGTAFF,TGTGCCACCAGCAGAGATCGTTCCGGAACGGCTTTCTTT
TRBJ2-1,few,TRBV12-3/TRBV12-4,TRBD1,CASSFGTGYNEQFF,TGTGCCAGCAGTTTCGGGACAGGTTACAATGAGCAGTTCTTC
TRBJ2-7,.,TRBV2,TRBD1,CASSLRSGQMSEQYF,TGTGCCAGCAGTCTACGTTCGGGACAGATGAGCGAGCAGTACTTC
TRBJ1-1,.,TRBV7-6,.,CASSPDSPEAFF,TGTGCCAGCAGCCCCGACAGCCCTGAAGCTTTCTTT
TRBJ1-4,few,TRBV4-1,.,CASSLLPPVLNEKLFF,TGCGCCAGCAGCCTGCTTCCTCCCGTATTAAATGAAAAACTGTTTTTT
TRBJ1-2,.,TRBV25-1,.,CASSVLIGTPEPNYGYTF,TGTGCCAGCAGTGTATTAATCGGGACGCCTGAACCTAACTATGGCTACACCTTC
TRBJ1-3,.,TRBV7-6,TRBD1,CASSDRIDRDPGNTIYF,TGTGCCAGCAGCGACAGAATAGACAGGGACCCTGGAAACACCATATATTTT
TRBJ1-1,.,TRBV25-1,.,CASSESKTTEAFF,TGTGCCAGCAGTGAATCTAAAACCACTGAAGCTTTCTTT
TRBJ1-2,.,TRBV28,TRBD1,CASTPAGQGDGYTF,TGTGCCAGCACCCCTGCGGGACAGGGGGATGGCTACACCTTC
TRBJ2-1,few,TRBV27,TRBD1,CASSPGTGGGNEQFF,TGTGCCAGCAGCCCTGGGACAGGGGGGGGAAATGAGCAGTTCTTC
TRBJ2-1,.,TRBV28,.,CASSSPTAQFF,TGTGCCAGCAGTTCCCCGACAGCGCAGTTCTTC
TRBJ2-7,.,TRBV2,.,CASSEVTGPEQYF,TGTGCCAGCAGTGAAGTCACAGGGCCCGAGCAGTACTTC
TRBJ2-3,few,TRBV7-3,TRBD2,CASSSPGLADRDTQYF,TGTGCCAGCAGCTCCCCGGGACTAGCGGACAGGGATACGCAGTATTTT
TRBJ2-7,few,TRBV4-3,.,CASSQADGREYEQYF,TGCGCCAGCAGCCAAGCGGACGGGCGCGAATACGAGCAGTACTTC
TRBJ2-3,.,TRBV7-2,.,CASSLKRRDAGDTQYF,TGTGCCAGCAGCTTAAAACGTCGCGACGCCGGAGATACGCAGTATTTT
TRBJ2-7,few,TRBV4-2,.,CASSQDGEGRIYEQYF,TGTGCCAGCAGCCAAGATGGAGAGGGAAGGATTTACGAGCAGTACTTC
TRBJ1-2,few,TRBV20-1,.,CSASSSVGYTF,TGCAGTGCTAGCTCCTCCGTAGGCTACACCTTC
TRBJ2-1,few,TRBV27,.,CASARGSSYNEQFF,TGTGCCAGCGCCCGTGGGAGCTCCTACAATGAGCAGTTCTTC
TRBJ1-1,few,TRBV7-2,.,CASSLRSFTEAFF,TGTGCCAGCAGCTTGCGCAGTTTCACTGAAGCTTTCTTT
TRBJ2-5,.,TRBV6-2/TRBV6-3,.,CASSSNAGRIQETQYF,TGTGCCAGCAGCTCTAACGCGGGACGGATCCAAGAGACCCAGTACTTC
TRBJ2-5,.,TRBV7-2,.,CASTVGMAGASQETQYF,TGTGCCAGCACGGTCGGGATGGCGGGGGCCTCCCAAGAGACCCAGTACTTC
TRBJ1-2,many,TRBV7-2,.,CASSLAGREDYGYTF,TGTGCCAGCAGCTTAGCGGGGCGAGAAGACTATGGCTACACCTTC
TRBJ2-7,.,TRBV7-2,.,CASSSRGAGPAYEQYF,TGTGCCAGCAGCTCTAGGGGGGCGGGCCCAGCCTACGAGCAGTACTTC
TRBJ1-2,few,TRBV29-1,.,CSVEDPNREYGYTF,TGCAGCGTTGAAGATCCAAACAGGGAGTATGGCTACACCTTC
TRBJ2-5,many,TRBV11-2,.,CASSLGTAGEETQYF,TGTGCCAGCAGCTTAGGCACGGCAGGGGAAGAGACCCAGTACTTC
TRBJ2-1,.,TRBV15,.,CATSRDIGDNEQFF,TGTGCCACCAGCAGAGATATAGGGGACAATGAGCAGTTCTTC
TRBJ2-5,few,TRBV14,.,CASSQGAGRTLEETQYF,TGTGCCAGCAGCCAAGGGGCAGGCCGAACTCTAGAAGAGACCCAGTACTTC
TRBJ2-7,few,TRBV28,.,CASRHSYEQYF,TGTGCCAGCAGACACTCCTACGAGCAGTACTTC
TRBJ1-1,few,TRBV20-1,.,CSVGGWDTEAFF,TGCAGTGTCGGGGGATGGGACACTGAAGCTTTCTTT
TRBJ2-5,.,TRBV29-1,.,CSVEDLRNPHQETQYF,TGCAGCGTTGAAGATCTACGAAACCCCCACCAAGAGACCCAGTACTTC
TRBJ2-5,few,TRBV5-5,.,CASSFRGYGTETQYF,TGTGCCAGCAGCTTCCGAGGGTACGGGACAGAGACCCAGTACTTC
TRBJ1-6,many,TRBV6-2/TRBV6-3,TRBD1,CASRDRVNSPLHF,TGTGCCAGCAGGGACAGGGTGAATTCACCCCTCCACTTT
TRBJ2-1,few,TRBV12-3/TRBV12-4,.,CASSFRGGRYNEQFF,TGTGCCAGCAGTTTTAGAGGGGGACGCTACAATGAGCAGTTCTTC
TRBJ1-2,.,TRBV10-3,TRBD1,CAIRTTGRENGYTF,TGTGCCATCAGGACGACAGGGAGGGAGAATGGCTACACCTTC
TRBJ2-5,.,TRBV6-2/TRBV6-3,.,CARSLDEETQYF,TGTGCCCGCAGTTTAGATGAGGAGACCCAGTACTTC
TRBJ2-5,few,TRBV7-2,TRBD2,CASSLEGGGLQETQYF,TGTGCCAGCAGCTTAGAGGGCGGGGGACTCCAAGAGACCCAGTACTTC
TRBJ2-2,few,TRBV7-9,.,CASSRQYTGELFF,TGTGCCAGCAGTCGCCAGTACACCGGGGAGCTGTTTTTT
TRBJ2-7,few,TRBV7-6,.,CASSLGTEDSYEQYF,TGTGCCAGCAGCTTAGGGACAGAGGACTCCTACGAGCAGTACTTC
TRBJ2-1,.,TRBV7-9,.,CASSTGSNEQFF,TGTGCCAGCAGTACGGGCTCCAATGAGCAGTTCTTC
TRBJ2-1,.,TRBV28,.,CASKEGGNEQFF,TGTGCCAGCAAGGAGGGTGGCAATGAGCAGTTCTTC
TRBJ2-7,.,TRBV7-9,TRBD2,CASSSSGGNYEQYF,TGTGCCAGCAGTTCAAGCGGGGGGAACTACGAGCAGTACTTC
TRBJ2-7,few,TRBV28,TRBD2,CATSPLAGNYEQYF,TGTGCCACCAGTCCGCTAGCGGGAAACTACGAGCAGTACTTC
TRBJ2-1,few,TRBV9,.,CASSVDARNYNEQFF,TGTGCCAGCAGCGTAGATGCACGGAATTACAATGAGCAGTTCTTC
TRBJ1-5,few,TRBV7-9,.,CASSFLGQPQHF,TGTGCCAGCAGCTTCCTTGGGCAGCCCCAGCATTTT
TRBJ2-2,few,TRBV2,.,CASSEDPLGANTGELFF,TGTGCCAGCAGTGAAGATCCTTTGGGGGCGAACACCGGGGAGCTGTTTTTT
TRBJ2-7,.,TRBV28,TRBD2,CASTRGGNEQYF,TGTGCCAGCACCCGGGGGGGTAATGAGCAGTACTTC
TRBJ1-2,.,TRBV6-1,TRBD1,CASISGTGNYGYTF,TGTGCCAGCATATCCGGGACAGGGAACTATGGCTACACCTTC
TRBJ2-3,.,TRBV7-2,.,CASSHYLRGRTDTQYF,TGTGCCAGCAGCCACTACTTGAGGGGCCGCACAGATACGCAGTATTTT
TRBJ1-6,.,TRBV28,.,CASSLFRLQSSYNSPLHF,TGTGCCAGCAGTTTATTCAGGCTCCAGAGCTCCTATAATTCACCCCTCCACTTT
TRBJ1-1,.,TRBV7-6,.,CASSSGTLNTEAFF,TGTGCCAGCAGCTCAGGGACATTGAACACTGAAGCTTTCTTT
TRBJ1-5,few,TRBV28,.,CASSFGSPAQHF,TGTGCCAGCAGTTTTGGATCCCCCGCCCAGCATTTT
TRBJ2-1,.,TRBV7-6,TRBD1,CASSLRQGQEQFF,TGTGCCAGCAGCTTACGACAGGGACAGGAGCAGTTCTTC
TRBJ1-1,few,TRBV7-8,TRBD1,CASSLRFSGGVNTEAFF,TGTGCCAGCAGCTTACGGTTCTCAGGGGGGGTGAACACTGAAGCTTTCTTT
TRBJ2-1,few,TRBV7-9,.,CASSPSGSYNEQFF,TGTGCCAGCAGCCCTTCAGGGTCCTACAATGAGCAGTTCTTC
TRBJ1-1,few,TRBV7-2,.,CASSFGWTEAFF,TGTGCCAGCAGCTTTGGTTGGACTGAAGCTTTCTTT
TRBJ2-5,.,TRBV7-8,TRBD1,CASSLPGQGQETQYF,TGTGCCAGCAGCTTGCCGGGACAGGGTCAGGAGACCCAGTACTTC
TRBJ2-5,few,TRBV6-6,TRBD1,CASRTGGKRQETQYF,TGTGCCAGCAGAACAGGGGGAAAGAGGCAAGAGACCCAGTACTTC
TRBJ1-4,few,TRBV27,.,CASSPRSRDGEKLFF,TGTGCCAGCAGCCCTAGAAGTAGGGATGGGGAAAAACTGTTTTTT